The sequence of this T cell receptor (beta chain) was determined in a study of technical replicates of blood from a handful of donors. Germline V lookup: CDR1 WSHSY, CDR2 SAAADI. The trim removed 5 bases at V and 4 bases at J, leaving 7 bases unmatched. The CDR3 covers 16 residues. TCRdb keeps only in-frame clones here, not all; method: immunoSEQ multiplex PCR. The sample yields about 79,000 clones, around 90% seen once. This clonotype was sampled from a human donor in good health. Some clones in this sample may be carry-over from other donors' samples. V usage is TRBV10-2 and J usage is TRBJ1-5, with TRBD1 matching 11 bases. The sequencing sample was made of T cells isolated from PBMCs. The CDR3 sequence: CASSLTGTGGNQPQHF. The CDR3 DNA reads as TGCGCCAGCAGTCTCACCGGGACAGGGGGAAATCAGCCCCAGCATTTT.